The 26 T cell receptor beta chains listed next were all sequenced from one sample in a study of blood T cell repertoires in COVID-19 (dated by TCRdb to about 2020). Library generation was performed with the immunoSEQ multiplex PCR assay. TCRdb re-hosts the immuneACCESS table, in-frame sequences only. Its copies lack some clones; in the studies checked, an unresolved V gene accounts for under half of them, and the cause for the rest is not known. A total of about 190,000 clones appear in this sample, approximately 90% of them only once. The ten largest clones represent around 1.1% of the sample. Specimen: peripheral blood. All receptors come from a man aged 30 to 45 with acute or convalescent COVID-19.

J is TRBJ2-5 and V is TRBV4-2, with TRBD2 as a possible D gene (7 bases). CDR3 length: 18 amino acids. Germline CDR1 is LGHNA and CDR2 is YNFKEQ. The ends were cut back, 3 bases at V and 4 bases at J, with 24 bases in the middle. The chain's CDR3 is CASSHGGGSTYRLETQYF. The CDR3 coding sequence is TGTGCCAGCAGCCATGGGGGGGGCAGTACATATCGACTAGAGACCCAGTACTTC.

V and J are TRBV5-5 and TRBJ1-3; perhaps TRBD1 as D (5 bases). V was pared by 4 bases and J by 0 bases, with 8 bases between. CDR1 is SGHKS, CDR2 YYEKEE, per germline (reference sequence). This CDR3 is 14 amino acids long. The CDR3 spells CASSVRGSGNTIYF. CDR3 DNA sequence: TGTGCCAGCAGCGTAAGGGGCTCTGGAAACACCATATATTTT.

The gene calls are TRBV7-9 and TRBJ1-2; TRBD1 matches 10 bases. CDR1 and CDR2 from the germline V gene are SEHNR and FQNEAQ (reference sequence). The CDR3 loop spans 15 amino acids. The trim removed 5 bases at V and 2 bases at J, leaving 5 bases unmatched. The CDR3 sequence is CASSRGQGINYGYTF. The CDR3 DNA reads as TGTGCCAGCAGCCGGGGACAGGGGATAAACTATGGCTACACCTTC.

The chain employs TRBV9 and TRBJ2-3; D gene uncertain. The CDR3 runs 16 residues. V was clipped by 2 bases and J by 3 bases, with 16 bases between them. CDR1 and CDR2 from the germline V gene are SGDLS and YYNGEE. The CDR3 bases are TGTGCCAGCAGCGTTAGTGACGGAGTCCCAACAGATACGCAGTATTTT. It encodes CASSVSDGVPTDTQYF.

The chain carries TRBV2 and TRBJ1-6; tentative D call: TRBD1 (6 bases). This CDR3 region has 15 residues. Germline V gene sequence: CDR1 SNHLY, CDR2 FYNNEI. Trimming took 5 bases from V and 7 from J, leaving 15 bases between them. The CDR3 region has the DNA TGTGCCAGCAGTCCAGAGGGGGTGGGGAATTCACCCCTCCACTTT. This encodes CASSPEGVGNSPLHF.

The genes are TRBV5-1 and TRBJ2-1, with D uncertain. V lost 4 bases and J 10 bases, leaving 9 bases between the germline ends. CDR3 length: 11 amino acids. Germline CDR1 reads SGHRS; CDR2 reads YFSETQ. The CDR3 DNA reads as TGCGCCAGCAGCATAATGGAGGAGCAGTTCTTC. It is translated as CASSIMEEQFF.

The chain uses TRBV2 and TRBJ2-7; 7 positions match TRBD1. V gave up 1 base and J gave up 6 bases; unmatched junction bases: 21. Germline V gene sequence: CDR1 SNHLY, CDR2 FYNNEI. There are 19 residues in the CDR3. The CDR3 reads CASSEEYRGLTNWTPEQYF. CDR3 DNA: TGTGCCAGCAGTGAAGAGTACAGGGGTCTCACCAACTGGACCCCCGAGCAGTACTTC. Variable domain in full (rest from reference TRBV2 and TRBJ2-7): EPEVTQTPSHQVTQMGQEVILRCVPISNHLYFYWYRQILGQKVEFLVSFYNNEISEKSEIFDDQFSVERPDGSNFTLKIRSTKLEDSAMYFCASSEEYRGLTNWTPEQYFGPGTRLTVT.

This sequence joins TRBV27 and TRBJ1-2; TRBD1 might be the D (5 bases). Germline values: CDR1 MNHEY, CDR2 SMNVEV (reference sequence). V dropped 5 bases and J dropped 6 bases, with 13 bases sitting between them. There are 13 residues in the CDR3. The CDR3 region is CASSTLGGDGYTF. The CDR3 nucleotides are TGTGCCAGCAGTACCCTGGGGGGAGATGGCTACACCTTC.

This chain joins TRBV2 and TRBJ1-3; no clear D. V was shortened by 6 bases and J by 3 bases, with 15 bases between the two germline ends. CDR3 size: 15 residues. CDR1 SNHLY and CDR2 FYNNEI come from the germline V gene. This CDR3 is CASRNGLSVGNTIYF. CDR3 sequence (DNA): TGTGCCAGCAGGAATGGACTCTCGGTTGGAAACACCATATATTTT.

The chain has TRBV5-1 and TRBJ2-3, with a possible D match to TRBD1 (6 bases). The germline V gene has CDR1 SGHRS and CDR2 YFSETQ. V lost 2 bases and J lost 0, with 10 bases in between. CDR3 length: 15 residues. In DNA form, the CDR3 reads TGCGCCAGCAGCTTAGGGGACACCAGCACAGATACGCAGTATTTT. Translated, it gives CASSLGDTSTDTQYF.

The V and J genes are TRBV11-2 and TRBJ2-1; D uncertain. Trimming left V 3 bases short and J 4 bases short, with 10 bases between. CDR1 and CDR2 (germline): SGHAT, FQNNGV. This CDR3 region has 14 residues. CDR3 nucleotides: TGTGCCAGCAGCTTTAACTACAATTACAATGAGCAGTTCTTC. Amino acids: CASSFNYNYNEQFF. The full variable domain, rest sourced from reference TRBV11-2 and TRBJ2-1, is EAGVAQSPRYKIIEKRQSVAFWCNPISGHATLYWYQQILGQGPKLLIQFQNNGVVDDSQLPKDRFSAERLKGVDSTLKIQPAKLEDSAVYLCASSFNYNYNEQFFGPGTRLTVL.

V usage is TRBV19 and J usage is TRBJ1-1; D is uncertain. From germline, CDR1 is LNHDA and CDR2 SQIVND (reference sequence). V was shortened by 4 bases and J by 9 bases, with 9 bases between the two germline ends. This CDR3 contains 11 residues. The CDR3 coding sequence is TGTGCCAGTAGTACGTACGAGAAAGCTTTCTTT. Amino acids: CASSTYEKAFF.

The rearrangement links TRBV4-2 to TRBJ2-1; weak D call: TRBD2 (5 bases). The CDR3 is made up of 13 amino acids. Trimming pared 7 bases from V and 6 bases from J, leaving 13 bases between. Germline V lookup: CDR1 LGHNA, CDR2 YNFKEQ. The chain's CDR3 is CASNELASNEQFF. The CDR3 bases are TGTGCCAGCAATGAGCTAGCTAGCAATGAGCAGTTCTTC.

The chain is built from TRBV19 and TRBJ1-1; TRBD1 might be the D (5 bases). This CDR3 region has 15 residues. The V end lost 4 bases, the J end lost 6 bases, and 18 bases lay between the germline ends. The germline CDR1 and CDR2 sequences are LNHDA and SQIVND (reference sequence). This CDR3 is CASSTLWRGTPEAFF. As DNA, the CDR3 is TGTGCCAGTAGTACCCTCTGGAGGGGAACGCCTGAAGCTTTCTTT.

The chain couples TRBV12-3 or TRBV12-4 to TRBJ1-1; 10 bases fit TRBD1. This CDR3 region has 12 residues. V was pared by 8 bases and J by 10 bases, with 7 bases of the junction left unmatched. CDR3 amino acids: CASRDRGLSAFF. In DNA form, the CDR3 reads TGTGCCAGCCGGGACAGGGGATTATCAGCTTTCTTT.

DNA for the CDR3: TGTGCCAGCAACACAGGGGCGCTACTTAACACTGAAGCTTTCTTT. This sequence encodes CASNTGALLNTEAFF. The chain has TRBV2 and TRBJ1-1, with 7 bases identical to TRBD1. CDR1 is SNHLY, CDR2 FYNNEI, per germline. Unmatched junction bases numbered 10, after V lost 7 bases and J lost 2 bases. This CDR3 has 15 amino acids.

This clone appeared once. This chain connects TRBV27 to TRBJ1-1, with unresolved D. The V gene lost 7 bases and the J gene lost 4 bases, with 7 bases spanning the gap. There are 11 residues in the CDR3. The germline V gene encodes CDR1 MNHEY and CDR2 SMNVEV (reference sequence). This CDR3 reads CASKIITEAFF. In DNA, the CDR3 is TGTGCCAGCAAAATTATCACTGAAGCTTTCTTT.

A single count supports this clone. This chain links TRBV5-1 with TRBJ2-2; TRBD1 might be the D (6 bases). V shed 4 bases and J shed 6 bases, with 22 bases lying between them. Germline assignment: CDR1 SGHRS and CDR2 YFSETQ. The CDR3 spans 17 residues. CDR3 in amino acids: CASSAQGSRGVAGELFF. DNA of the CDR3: TGCGCCAGCAGCGCTCAGGGGTCCCGAGGTGTAGCCGGGGAGCTGTTTTTT.

The CDR3 here is CASSGGHRNTEAFF. CDR3 nucleotides: TGTGCCAGCAGCGGCGGGCACCGAAACACTGAAGCTTTCTTT. This chain connects TRBV9 to TRBJ1-1; D is undetermined. Per the germline V gene, CDR1 is SGDLS and CDR2 is YYNGEE. This CDR3 comprises 14 residues. The V end lost 3 bases, the J end lost 2 bases, and 11 bases lay between the germline ends.

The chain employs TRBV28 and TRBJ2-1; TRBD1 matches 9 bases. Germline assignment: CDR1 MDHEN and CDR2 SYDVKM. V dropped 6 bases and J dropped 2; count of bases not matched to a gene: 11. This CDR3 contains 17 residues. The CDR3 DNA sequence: TGTGCCAGCAGATCCACAGGGGGCAGTAGGACCTACAATGAGCAGTTCTTC. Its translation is CASRSTGGSRTYNEQFF.

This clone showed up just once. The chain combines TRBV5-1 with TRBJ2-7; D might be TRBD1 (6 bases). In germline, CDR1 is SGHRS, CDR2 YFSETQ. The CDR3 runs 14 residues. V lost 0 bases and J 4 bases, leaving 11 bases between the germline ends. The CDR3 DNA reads TGCGCCAGCAGCTTGGACCCTCAGGGGTACGAGCAGTACTTC. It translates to CASSLDPQGYEQYF. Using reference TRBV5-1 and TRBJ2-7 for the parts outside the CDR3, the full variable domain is KAGVTQTPRYLIKTRGQQVTLSCSPISGHRSVSWYQQTPGQGLQFLFEYFSETQRNKGNFPGRFSGRQFSNSRSEMNVSTLELGDSALYLCASSLDPQGYEQYFGPGTRLTVT.

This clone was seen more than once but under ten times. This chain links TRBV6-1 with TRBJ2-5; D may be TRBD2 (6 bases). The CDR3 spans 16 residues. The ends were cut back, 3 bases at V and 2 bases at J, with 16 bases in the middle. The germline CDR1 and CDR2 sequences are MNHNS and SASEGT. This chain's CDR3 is CASSEGLTGQQETQYF. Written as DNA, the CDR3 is TGTGCCAGCAGTGAGGGACTTACGGGGCAGCAAGAGACCCAGTACTTC.

The CDR3 region is CASSLGRLAGGYEQYF. CDR3 bases: TGTGCCAGCAGCTTGGGGCGGCTAGCGGGGGGTTACGAGCAGTACTTC. The chain recombines TRBV5-6 with TRBJ2-7; 11 bases are a match to TRBD2. The CDR3 loop spans 16 amino acids. V shed 0 bases, J shed 4 bases, and the junction held 6 bases outside the gene matches. Germline CDR1 and CDR2: SGHDT and YYEEEE.

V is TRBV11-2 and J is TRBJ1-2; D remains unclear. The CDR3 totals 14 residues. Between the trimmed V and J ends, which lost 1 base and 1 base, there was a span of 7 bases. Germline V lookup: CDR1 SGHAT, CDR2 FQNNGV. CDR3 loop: CASSLAYSNYGYTF. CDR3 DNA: TGTGCCAGCAGCTTAGCGTACAGTAACTATGGCTACACCTTC.

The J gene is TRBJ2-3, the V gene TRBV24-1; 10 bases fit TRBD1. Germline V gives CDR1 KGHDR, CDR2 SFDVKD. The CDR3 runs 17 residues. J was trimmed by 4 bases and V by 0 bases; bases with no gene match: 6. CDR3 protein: CATSDLWGQGTADTQYF. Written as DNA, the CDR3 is TGTGCCACCAGTGATTTGTGGGGACAGGGGACGGCAGATACGCAGTATTTT.

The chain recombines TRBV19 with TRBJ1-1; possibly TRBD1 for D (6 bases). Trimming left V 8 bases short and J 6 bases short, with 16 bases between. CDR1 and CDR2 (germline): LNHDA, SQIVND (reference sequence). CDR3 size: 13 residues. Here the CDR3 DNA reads TGTGCCAGTCAGTGGCAAGGGGGATCTGAAGCTTTCTTT. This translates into CASQWQGGSEAFF.